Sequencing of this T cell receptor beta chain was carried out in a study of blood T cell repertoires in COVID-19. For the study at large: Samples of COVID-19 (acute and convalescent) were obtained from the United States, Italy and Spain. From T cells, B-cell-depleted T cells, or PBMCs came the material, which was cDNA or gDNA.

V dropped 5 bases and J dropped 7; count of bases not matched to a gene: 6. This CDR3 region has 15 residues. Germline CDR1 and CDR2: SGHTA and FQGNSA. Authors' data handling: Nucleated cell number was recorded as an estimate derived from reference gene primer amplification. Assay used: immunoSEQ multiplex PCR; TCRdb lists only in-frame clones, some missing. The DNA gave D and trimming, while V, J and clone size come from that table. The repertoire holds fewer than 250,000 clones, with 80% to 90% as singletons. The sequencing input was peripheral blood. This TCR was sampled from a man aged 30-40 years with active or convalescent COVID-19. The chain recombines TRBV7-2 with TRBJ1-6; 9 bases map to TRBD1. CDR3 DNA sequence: TGTGCCAGCAGCGACGGACAGGGGCGGAATTCACCCCTCCACTTT. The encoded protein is CASSDGQGRNSPLHF. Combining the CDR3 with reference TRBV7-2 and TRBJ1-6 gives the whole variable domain GAGVSQSPSNKVTEKGKDVELRCDPISGHTALYWYRQSLGQGLEFLIYFQGNSAPDKSGLPSDRFSAERTGGSVSTLTIQRTQQEDSAVYLCASSDGQGRNSPLHFGNGTRLTVT.